This T cell receptor beta chain comes out of a study of control samples from healthy donors and cancer patients. Data came from immunoSEQ multiplex PCR; TCRdb stores just in-frame clones and leaves some out. This sample has 35,000 to 45,000 clones; over 80% occur once, and the top ten carry over 45%. This CDR3 is 13 amino acids long. The germline gives CDR1 SGDLS, CDR2 YYNGEE. The V gene lost 3 bases and the J gene lost 7 bases, with 10 bases spanning the gap. The clonotype comes from a man aged 55 to 69 in good health. The sample was blood. The chain is built from TRBV9 and TRBJ2-2; no clear D gene. CDR3 sequence (DNA): TGTGCCAGCAGCGCCGTCCGCGGCGGGGAGCTGTTTTTT. It specifies CASSAVRGGELFF.